Below, 8 T cell receptor beta chains from the same sample are listed, as sequenced in a study of Graves' ophthalmopathy and Graves' hyperthyroidism. Transcripts of RNA were the source for amplifying TCR beta CDR3 regions. HTBI primers served in a first-round RT-PCR, which a second-round multiplex PCR followed. TCRdb reprocessed the multiplex PCR reads via MiXCR and lists one record per CDR3 protein. The table lists more than 300,000 distinct CDR3 sequences, roughly 15% of them singletons. The sequenced sample was peripheral blood. Receptors were obtained from an adult woman with stable Graves' hyperthyroidism.

Remarks on this clonotype: A much larger clone differs by one base, so this may be a read error. The chain joins TRBV2 to TRBJ2-7; possible D gene TRBD1, 5 bases. V gave up 6 bases and J gave up 2 bases, with 8 bases separating them. The CDR3 contains 12 residues. CDR1 is SNHLY, CDR2 FYNNEI, per germline. The CDR3 region is CASRQGTYEQYF. The CDR3 bases are TGTGCCAGCAGGCAGGGCACCTACGAGCAGTACTTC. The entire variable domain, with the rest obtained from reference TRBV2 and TRBJ2-7, is as follows: EPEVTQTPSHQVTQMGQEVILRCVPISNHLYFYWYRQILGQKVEFLVSFYNNEISEKSEIFDDQFSVERPDGSNFTLKIRSTKLEDSAMYFCASRQGTYEQYFGPGTRLTVT.

The chain employs TRBV19 and TRBJ2-5; D remains ambiguous. The CDR3 is 13 residues long. From germline, CDR1 is LNHDA and CDR2 SQIVND (reference sequence). Trimming stripped 3 bases from V and 2 bases from J, with 7 bases between. CDR3 sequence (DNA): TGTGCCAGTAGTATCGACTTACAAGAGACCCAGTACTTC. Its translation is CASSIDLQETQYF.

J is TRBJ2-5 and V is TRBV12-3 or TRBV12-4; D gene unclear. The CDR3 is 13 amino acids. V dropped 5 bases and J dropped 7 bases, with 14 bases sitting between them. The CDR3 region is CASSPASRGTQYF. DNA of the CDR3: TGTGCCAGCAGTCCCGCTTCTAGAGGGACCCAGTACTTC.

In this sample, this clonotype turned up many times. V usage is TRBV3-1 and J usage is TRBJ2-5; 9 bases fit TRBD1. The germline V gene encodes CDR1 LGHDT and CDR2 YNNKEL (reference sequence). With V trimmed by 3 bases and J by 2 bases, 4 bases remained unmatched. The CDR3 extends over 15 amino acids. CDR3: CASSQWTGAQETQYF. The CDR3 DNA reads as TGTGCCAGCAGCCAGTGGACAGGGGCTCAAGAGACCCAGTACTTC.

This clonotype was picked up many times. The chain has TRBV12-3 or TRBV12-4 and TRBJ2-7; tentatively, D is TRBD1 or TRBD2 (5 bases each). There are 14 residues in the CDR3. Between the trimmed V and J ends, which lost 3 bases and 2 bases, there was a span of 11 bases. CDR3 bases: TGTGCCAGCAGTTTGGCCAGGGACCCCTACGAGCAGTACTTC. Encoded protein: CASSLARDPYEQYF.

The genes are TRBV6-2 or TRBV6-3 and TRBJ1-5; TRBD1 matches 8 bases. V trimming: 8 bases; J trimming: 1 base; junction bases outside the gene matches: 7. There are 15 residues in the CDR3. Germline CDR1 is MNHEY and CDR2 is SVGEGT. DNA of the CDR3: TGTGCCAGCGGGTCGACAGGGGAGAGCAATCAGCCCCAGCATTTT. It is translated as CASGSTGESNQPQHF.

This clonotype was counted at least ten times. The J gene is TRBJ2-1, the V gene TRBV15; D is possibly TRBD2 (6 bases). The CDR3 length is 16 residues. V was cut by 1 base and J by 2 bases, with 12 bases left in between. The germline CDR1 and CDR2 sequences are LNHNV and YYDKDF (reference sequence). CDR3 DNA sequence: TGTGCCACCAGCAGAGGGAGGGGACGGACCTACAATGAGCAGTTCTTC. This sequence encodes CATSRGRGRTYNEQFF.

This clonotype came up many times. This sequence joins TRBV9 and TRBJ2-5; TRBD1 is a possible D gene (6 bases). Germline CDR1 SGDLS, CDR2 YYNGEE. V lost 3 bases and J lost 2, with 14 bases in between. The CDR3 is 15 residues long. CDR3 sequence reads: CASSAQGLRQETQYF. CDR3 DNA: TGTGCCAGCAGCGCTCAGGGGTTACGGCAAGAGACCCAGTACTTC.